The entry below describes one T cell receptor beta chain. The use of genomic DNA as template underpinned the TCR beta VDJ and CDR3 profiling. TCRdb passed the reads through MiXCR, listing each CDR3 protein once. The sample contains about 220,000 distinct CDR3 sequences, around 46% of which appear only once. This sample stems from a study of CD8+CD57+ T cells in acquired aplastic anemia. Patients chosen for sequencing had CD8+CD57+ cells that had expanded, as shown by flow cytometry. Trimming took 5 bases from V and 3 from J, leaving 19 bases between them. Per germline, CDR1 SGHVS and CDR2 FNYEAQ. The CDR3 has 17 amino acids.

J is TRBJ2-2 and V is TRBV7-6; D is tentatively TRBD1 or TRBD2 (5 bases each). Sequencing was carried out using sorted CD4+, CD8+, or CD8+CD57+ T cells (not recorded which) from PBMCs. The TCR sequence derives from a human donor with aplastic anemia. CDR3 amino acids: CASSPRGGASDTGELFF. For the CDR3, the DNA is TGTGCCAGCAGCCCCCGGGGTGGGGCGTCTGACACCGGGGAGCTGTTTTTT.